The T cell receptor beta chain under discussion was sequenced for a study of Ad26.COV2.S vaccination and SARS-CoV-2 variants. Noted treatment: approximately 18 received Ad26.COV2.S at low or high dose, single or two shots; several received placebo; per-sample allocation not given. Specimen acquisition occurred on day 63 following the initial vaccine or placebo injection. Repertoires were generated with immunoSEQ multiplex PCR, while TCRdb's copy carries only in-frame clones and drops some. This table has around 300,000 clones, less than 90% appearing once. Germline V CDR1 and CDR2: SGHTA, FQGNSA. This CDR3 has 15 amino acids. Trimming took 4 bases from V and 0 from J; bases not matched to a gene: 4.

The source material was peripheral blood, sampled in a trial of Ad26.COV2.S vaccine versus placebo. The V and J genes are TRBV7-2 and TRBJ2-3; 7 bases are shared with TRBD2. This TCR derives from a person between 18 and 65 years old who received the Ad26.COV2.S COVID-19 vaccine or a placebo. Written as DNA, the CDR3 is TGTGCCAGCAGCTCCAGCGGGGCTAGCACAGATACGCAGTATTTT. This codes for CASSSSGASTDTQYF.